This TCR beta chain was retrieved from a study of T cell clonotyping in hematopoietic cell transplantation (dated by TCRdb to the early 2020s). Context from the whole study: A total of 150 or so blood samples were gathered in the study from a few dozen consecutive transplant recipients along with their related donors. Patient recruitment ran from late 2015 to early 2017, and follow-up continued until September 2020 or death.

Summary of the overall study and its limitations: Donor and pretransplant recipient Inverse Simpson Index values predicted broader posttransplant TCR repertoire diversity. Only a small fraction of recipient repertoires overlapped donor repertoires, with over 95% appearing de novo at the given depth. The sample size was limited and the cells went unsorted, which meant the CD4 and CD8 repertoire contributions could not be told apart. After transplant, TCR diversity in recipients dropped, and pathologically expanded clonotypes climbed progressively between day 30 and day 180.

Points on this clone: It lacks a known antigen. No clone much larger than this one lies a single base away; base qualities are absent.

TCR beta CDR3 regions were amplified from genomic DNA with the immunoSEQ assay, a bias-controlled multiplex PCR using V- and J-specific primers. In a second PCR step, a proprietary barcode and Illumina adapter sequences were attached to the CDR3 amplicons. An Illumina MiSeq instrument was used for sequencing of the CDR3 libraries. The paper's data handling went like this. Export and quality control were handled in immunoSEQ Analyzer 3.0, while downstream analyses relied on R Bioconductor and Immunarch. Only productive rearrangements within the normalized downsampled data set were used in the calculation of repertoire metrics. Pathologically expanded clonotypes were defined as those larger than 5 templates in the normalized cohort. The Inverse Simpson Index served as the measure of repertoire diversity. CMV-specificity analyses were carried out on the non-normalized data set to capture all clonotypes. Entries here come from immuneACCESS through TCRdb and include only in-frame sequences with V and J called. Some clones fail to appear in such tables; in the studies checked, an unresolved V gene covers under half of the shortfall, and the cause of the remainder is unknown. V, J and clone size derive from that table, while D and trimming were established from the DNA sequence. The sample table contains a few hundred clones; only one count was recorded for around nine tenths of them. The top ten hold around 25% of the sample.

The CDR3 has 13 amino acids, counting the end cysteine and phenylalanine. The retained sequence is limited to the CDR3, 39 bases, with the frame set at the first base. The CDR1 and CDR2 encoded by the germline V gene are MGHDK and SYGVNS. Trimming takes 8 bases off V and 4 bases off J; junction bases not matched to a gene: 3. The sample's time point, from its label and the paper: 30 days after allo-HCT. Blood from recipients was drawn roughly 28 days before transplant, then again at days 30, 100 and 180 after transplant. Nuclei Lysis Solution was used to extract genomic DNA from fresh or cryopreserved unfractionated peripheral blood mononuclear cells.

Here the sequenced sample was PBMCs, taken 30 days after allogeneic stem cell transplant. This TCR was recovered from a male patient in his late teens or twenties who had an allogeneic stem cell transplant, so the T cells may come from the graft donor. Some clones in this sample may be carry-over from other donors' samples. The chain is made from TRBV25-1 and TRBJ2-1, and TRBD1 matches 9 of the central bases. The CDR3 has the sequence CASEDRGYNEQFF. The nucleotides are TGTGCCAGCGAGGACAGGGGTTACAATGAGCAGTTCTTC.